Below are 5 T cell receptor beta chains sequenced from a single sample in a study of cytomegalovirus exposure and HLA in healthy donors. PCR involved 60 Vbeta and 13 Jbeta primers. Some clones are missing from TCRdb's copy, which holds only in-frame ones; the method was immunoSEQ multiplex PCR. There are some 77,000 clones in the sample; less than 80% occur only once, and approximately 7.2% lies in the top ten. The sequencing input was PBMCs. These receptors were obtained from a woman aged 35 to 49 in good health and CMV-seronegative.

V gene TRBV7-8 combines with J gene TRBJ1-1; D is ambiguous. The CDR3 is 17 amino acids. V was clipped by 1 base and J by 5 bases, with 20 bases between them. In germline, CDR1 is SGHVS, CDR2 FQNEAQ. CDR3 in amino acids: CASSLGAQVFMRTEAFF. As DNA, the CDR3 is TGTGCCAGCAGCTTAGGGGCGCAGGTTTTTATGCGAACTGAAGCTTTCTTT.

This clone was detected only once. The rearrangement links TRBV7-2 to TRBJ2-7, with D possibly TRBD2 on 6 matching bases. Germline values: CDR1 SGHTA, CDR2 FQGNSA. This CDR3 comprises 13 residues. V dropped 5 bases and J dropped 7 bases, with 15 bases sitting between them. This chain's CDR3 is CASSPRGMWEQYF. The CDR3 DNA reads as TGTGCCAGCAGCCCCCGCGGGATGTGGGAGCAGTACTTC.

The chain carries TRBV5-4 and TRBJ1-2; D not certain. V lost 0 bases, J lost 5 bases, and 11 bases lay in between. Germline V gives CDR1 SGHNT, CDR2 YYREEE (reference sequence). The CDR3 runs 14 residues. The CDR3 is CASSLGSLRYGYTF. The CDR3, as DNA: TGTGCCAGCAGCTTGGGTAGTCTTCGTTATGGCTACACCTTC.

The chain recombines TRBV29-1 with TRBJ2-1; TRBD2 aligns across 10 bases. CDR1 and CDR2 (germline): SQVTM, ANQGSEA. V trimming: 6 bases; J trimming: 1 base; junction bases outside the gene matches: 3. The CDR3 runs to 14 residues. CDR3 bases: TGCAGCGTAAGCGGGGGGGCTTCCTACAATGAGCAGTTCTTC. It encodes CSVSGGASYNEQFF.

The rearrangement links TRBV5-8 to TRBJ1-2, with D possibly matching TRBD1 (5 bases). Germline V gene data show CDR1 as SGHTS and CDR2 as YDEGEE. The germline V and J ends were trimmed by 5 bases and 2 bases, with 10 bases remaining between them. This CDR3 comprises 13 residues. CDR3 protein: CASSQTGNYGYTF. The CDR3 DNA sequence: TGTGCCAGCAGTCAAACAGGAAACTATGGCTACACCTTC.